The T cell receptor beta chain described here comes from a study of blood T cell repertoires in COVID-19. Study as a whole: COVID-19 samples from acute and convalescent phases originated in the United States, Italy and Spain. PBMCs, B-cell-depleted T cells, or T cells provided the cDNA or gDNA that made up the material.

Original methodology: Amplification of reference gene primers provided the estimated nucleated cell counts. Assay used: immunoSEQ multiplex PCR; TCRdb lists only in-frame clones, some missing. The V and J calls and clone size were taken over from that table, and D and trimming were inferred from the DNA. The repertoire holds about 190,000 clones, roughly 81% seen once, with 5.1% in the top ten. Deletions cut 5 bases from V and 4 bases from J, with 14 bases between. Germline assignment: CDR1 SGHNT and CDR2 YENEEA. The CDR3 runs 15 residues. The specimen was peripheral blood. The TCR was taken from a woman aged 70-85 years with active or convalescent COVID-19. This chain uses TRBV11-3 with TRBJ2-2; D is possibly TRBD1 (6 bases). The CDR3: CASSLQGLGTGELFF. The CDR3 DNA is TGTGCCAGCAGCCTCCAGGGGCTCGGCACCGGGGAGCTGTTTTTT.